This T cell receptor (beta chain) derives from a study of human thymus T cells. Study-wide points: Biased V and J segment usage appeared in thymus and peripheral blood.

Using immunoSEQ multiplex PCR, the repertoire was profiled, and TCRdb retains in-frame clones only, with some absent. The top ten hold roughly 5.7% of the sample, which has roughly 60,000 clones, 94% seen once. Trimming removed 0 bases from V and 2 bases from J, with 13 bases in between. The CDR3 loop spans 16 amino acids. CDR1 is SGDLS, CDR2 YYNGEE, per germline. Worth noting for this clone: Its antigen is not known.

It was healthy Finnish infants having corrective surgery for congenital heart defects who were the donors. A roughly 0.45-1 mL peripheral blood aliquot was taken intraoperatively from four of eight donors. Genomic DNA was extracted from every available blood leukocyte. This receptor was identified in a boy less than two years old with a congenital heart defect but otherwise immunologically healthy. The chain is built from TRBV9 and TRBJ2-3; tentative D call: TRBD1 (5 bases). Sequencing input: blood. The CDR3 region has the DNA TGTGCCAGCAGCGTAGAGGGGCTTATGGACACAGATACGCAGTATTTT. This encodes CASSVEGLMDTDTQYF.